The source of this T cell receptor (beta chain) is a study of cytomegalovirus exposure and HLA in healthy donors. The study ran its PCR with 60 Vbeta and 13 Jbeta primers. Some clones are missing from TCRdb's copy, which holds only in-frame ones; the method was immunoSEQ multiplex PCR. The data contain some 90,000 clones, roughly 80% of them singletons. The CDR3 loop spans 14 amino acids. Germline V gene lookup returns CDR1 GTSNPN and CDR2 SVGIG (reference sequence). Unmatched junction bases numbered 8, after V lost 2 bases and J lost 6 bases. The rearrangement uses TRBV30 and TRBJ2-5; 8 bases map to TRBD2. What was sequenced was PBMCs. The TCR sequence derives from a woman aged 50 to 60 in good health and CMV-seropositive. CDR3 nucleotides: TGTGCCTGGAGTAACTTAGCGGGGCGACAGACCCAGTACTTC. It is translated as CAWSNLAGRQTQYF.